What follows are 12 T cell receptor beta chains derived from one specimen sequenced in a study of blood T cell repertoires in COVID-19. Profiling relied on immunoSEQ multiplex PCR, and the TCRdb table lists in-frame clones only, not all of them. The sample consists of about 250,000 clones, around 86% of them appearing once. The sample was peripheral blood. All receptors come from a woman older than 75 with COVID-19, enrolled during active disease.

The chain links TRBV5-1 to TRBJ1-6; 7 nucleotides agree with TRBD1. Per the germline V gene, CDR1 is SGHRS and CDR2 is YFSETQ. With 4 bases clipped from V and 6 bases from J, the junction kept 16 bases outside the gene matches. The CDR3 length is 18 residues. The CDR3 loop is CASSPRANTGTANSPLHF. For the CDR3, the DNA is TGCGCCAGCAGCCCCAGGGCCAATACCGGGACAGCTAATTCACCCCTCCACTTT.

A few counts support this clone. This chain uses TRBV19 with TRBJ1-6; D possibly corresponds to TRBD1 (6 bases). Trimming cost V 3 bases and J 10 bases, with 13 bases left between them. CDR3 length: 14 amino acids. CDR1 and CDR2 (germline): LNHDA, SQIVND (reference sequence). In DNA, the CDR3 is TGTGCCAGTAGTATGCTCGGGACACGCTCACCCCTCCACTTT. This sequence encodes CASSMLGTRSPLHF.

Points on this clone: A read error may produce the germline difference seen at one junction end. The genes are TRBV6-2 or TRBV6-3 and TRBJ1-5; D is unclear. The CDR3 consists of 14 residues. CDR1 is MNHEY and CDR2 is SVGEGT in the germline V gene. The CDR3 nucleotides are TGTGTCAGCAGTTACGCAAAGAGCGGTCAGCCCCAGCATTTT. As protein: CVSSYAKSGQPQHF.

This chain links TRBV3-1 (or the pseudogene TRBV3-2) with TRBJ1-6, with 9 bases that match TRBD1. The V gene's germline CDR1 is LGHDT and CDR2 YNNKEL (reference sequence). This CDR3 is 18 amino acids long. The V gene end was trimmed by 6 bases and the J gene end by 7 bases; junction bases not matched to a gene: 16. The CDR3 protein is CASRSSGGTGSRNSPLHF. The CDR3 nucleotides read TGTGCCAGCAGGTCAAGTGGAGGGACAGGGTCGAGAAATTCACCCCTCCACTTT.

The chain recombines TRBV7-9 with TRBJ2-1, with 8 positions matching TRBD1. The CDR3 runs 14 residues. Germline V gene lookup returns CDR1 SEHNR and CDR2 FQNEAQ (reference sequence). Trimming cost V 5 bases and J 7 bases; bases outside gene matches: 7. This CDR3 reads CASSPGQGINEQFF. In DNA form, the CDR3 reads TGTGCCAGCAGCCCTGGACAGGGAATAAATGAGCAGTTCTTC.

This clone occurred a few times. In DNA form, the CDR3 reads TGCGCCAGCAGCCAAGAAACAACAAGTACGCAGTATTTT. Translated, it gives CASSQETTSTQYF. The chain uses TRBV4-1 and TRBJ2-3; D not resolved. Germline-derived CDR1 and CDR2 are MGHRA and YSYEKL. V was clipped by 0 bases and J by 8 bases, with 9 bases between them. The CDR3 sequence is 13 residues long.

The rearrangement links TRBV5-4 to TRBJ2-5; the D gene is possibly TRBD1 (7 bases). Germline V lookup: CDR1 SGHNT, CDR2 YYREEE (reference sequence). V lost 2 bases, J lost 2 bases, and 13 bases lay in between. The CDR3 has 15 residues. The CDR3 DNA is TGTGCCAGCAGCTTAAACAGGGGAGGACAAGAGACCCAGTACTTC. As protein: CASSLNRGGQETQYF. Full variable domain (missing parts from reference TRBV5-4 and TRBJ2-5): ETGVTQSPTHLIKTRGQQVTLRCSSQSGHNTVSWYQQALGQGPQFIFQYYREEENGRGNFPPRFSGLQFPNYSSELNVNALELDDSALYLCASSLNRGGQETQYFGPGTRLLVL.

The chain combines TRBV7-2 with TRBJ1-2, with 8 bases fitting TRBD1. Germline V lookup: CDR1 SGHTA, CDR2 FQGNSA. This CDR3 has 15 amino acids. The junction had 10 bases not matched to a gene; V was cut back by 5 bases and J by 5 bases. CDR3 amino acids: CASSISGQVLYGYTF. DNA for the CDR3: TGTGCCAGCAGCATTTCGGGACAGGTTCTATATGGCTACACCTTC.

CDR3 in amino acids: CASSRGGQMNTEAFF. CDR3 coding DNA: TGCGCCAGCAGCCGGGGCGGACAGATGAACACTGAAGCTTTCTTT. V is TRBV5-1 and J is TRBJ1-1; a possible D gene is TRBD1 (6 bases). Looked up from germline, CDR1 is SGHRS and CDR2 is YFSETQ. This CDR3 has 15 residues. V lost 4 bases to trimming and J lost 0 bases, with 13 bases between them. Together with reference TRBV5-1 and TRBJ1-1, the CDR3 gives the full variable domain: KAGVTQTPRYLIKTRGQQVTLSCSPISGHRSVSWYQQTPGQGLQFLFEYFSETQRNKGNFPGRFSGRQFSNSRSEMNVSTLELGDSALYLCASSRGGQMNTEAFFGQGTRLTVV.

This clone was observed a handful of times. J is TRBJ2-3 and V is TRBV6-1; TRBD2 matches 10 bases. J was trimmed by 2 bases and V by 4 bases; bases with no gene match: 6. The germline V gene has CDR1 MNHNS and CDR2 SASEGT. The CDR3 is 16 residues long. The CDR3 sequence is CASSGIAGGATDTQYF. The CDR3 nucleotides read TGTGCCAGCAGTGGCATAGCGGGGGGAGCCACAGATACGCAGTATTTT.

The chain is built from TRBV3-1 (or the pseudogene TRBV3-2) and TRBJ1-2; D remains unclear. With 2 bases removed from V and 1 base from J, the gap between germline ends came to 2 bases. Germline V gene lookup returns CDR1 LGHDT and CDR2 YNNKEL (reference sequence). There are 12 residues in the CDR3. CDR3 DNA: TGTGCCAGCAGCCAATATAACTATGGCTACACCTTC. It encodes CASSQYNYGYTF.

The chain employs TRBV15 and TRBJ2-1; the match to TRBD1 covers 7 bases. This CDR3 contains 14 residues. Germline values: CDR1 LNHNV, CDR2 YYDKDF (reference sequence). With V trimmed by 3 bases and J by 7 bases, 6 bases remained unmatched. CDR3 DNA: TGTGCCACCAGCAGCAGACAGGGTGGAAATGAGCAGTTCTTC. Protein: CATSSRQGGNEQFF.